This TCR beta chain originates from a study of blood T cell repertoires in COVID-19. The wider study: Italy, Spain and the United States were the sources of the convalescent and acute COVID-19 samples. PBMCs, B-cell-depleted T cells, or T cells were the source of the cDNA or gDNA that made up the material.

From germline, CDR1 is LNHNV and CDR2 YYDKDF (reference sequence). This CDR3 comprises 14 residues. V was trimmed by 9 bases and J by 3 bases, leaving 14 bases between them. In the original workflow: It was from reference gene primer amplification that nucleated cell counts were estimated. Some clones are missing from TCRdb's copy, which holds only in-frame ones; the method was immunoSEQ multiplex PCR. The V and J calls and clone size come from that table; D and trimming were worked out from the DNA. The sample lists about 140,000 clones; approximately 78% were seen once. The sequence derives from an elderly woman with acute or convalescent COVID-19. The V gene is TRBV15, the J gene TRBJ1-4, with D perhaps matching TRBD1 (6 bases). Sequenced material: peripheral blood. CDR3 residues: CATQRQASNEKLFF. The CDR3 region has the DNA TGTGCCACGCAAAGACAGGCCTCTAATGAAAAACTGTTTTTT.